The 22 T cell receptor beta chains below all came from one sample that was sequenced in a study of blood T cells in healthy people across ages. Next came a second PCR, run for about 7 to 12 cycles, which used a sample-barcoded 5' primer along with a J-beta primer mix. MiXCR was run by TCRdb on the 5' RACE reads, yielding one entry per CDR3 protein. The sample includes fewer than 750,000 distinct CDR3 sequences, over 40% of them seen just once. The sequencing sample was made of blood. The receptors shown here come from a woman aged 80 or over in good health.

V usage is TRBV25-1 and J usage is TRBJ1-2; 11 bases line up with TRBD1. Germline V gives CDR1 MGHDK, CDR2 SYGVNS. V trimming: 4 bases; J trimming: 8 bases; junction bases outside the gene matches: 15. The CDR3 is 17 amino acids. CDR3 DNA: TGTGCCAGCAGTGCAGGAGTCGGACAGGGGGCGGAAAGCGGCTACACCTTC. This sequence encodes CASSAGVGQGAESGYTF.

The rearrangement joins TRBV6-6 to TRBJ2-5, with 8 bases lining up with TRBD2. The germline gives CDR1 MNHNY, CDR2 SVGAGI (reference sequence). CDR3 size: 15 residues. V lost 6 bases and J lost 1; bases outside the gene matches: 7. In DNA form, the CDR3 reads TGTGCCAGCAGCTACCGGCGGGGGGCCCAAGAGACCCAGTACTTC. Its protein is CASSYRRGAQETQYF.

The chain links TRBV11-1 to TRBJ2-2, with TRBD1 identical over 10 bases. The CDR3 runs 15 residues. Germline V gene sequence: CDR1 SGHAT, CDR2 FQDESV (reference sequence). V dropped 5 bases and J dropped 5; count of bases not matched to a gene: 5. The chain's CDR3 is CASSGPGQGTGELFF. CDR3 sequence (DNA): TGTGCCAGCAGCGGCCCGGGACAGGGGACCGGGGAGCTGTTTTTT.

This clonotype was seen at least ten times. CDR3 in DNA: TGCAGTGCAGCCCCAACTAGTGGTTCCTACAATGAGCAGTTCTTC. Protein product: CSAAPTSGSYNEQFF. The chain joins TRBV20-1 to TRBJ2-1; D perhaps matches TRBD2 (5 bases). Trimming removed 6 bases from V and 1 base from J, with 16 bases in between. This CDR3 has 15 residues. Germline V gives CDR1 DFQATT, CDR2 SNEGSKA (reference sequence).

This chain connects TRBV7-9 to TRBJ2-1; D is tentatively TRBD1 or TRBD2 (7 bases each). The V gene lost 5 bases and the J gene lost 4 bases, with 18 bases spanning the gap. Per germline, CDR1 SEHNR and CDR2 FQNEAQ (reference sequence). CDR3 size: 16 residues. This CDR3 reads CASSGGQRDSYNEQFF. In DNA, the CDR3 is TGTGCCAGCAGCGGGGGACAGCGGGATTCTTACAATGAGCAGTTCTTC. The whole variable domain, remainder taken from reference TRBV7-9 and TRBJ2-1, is DTGVSQNPRHKITKRGQNVTFRCDPISEHNRLYWYRQTLGQGPEFLTYFQNEAQLEKSRLLSDRFSAERPKGSFSTLEIQRTEQGDSAMYLCASSGGQRDSYNEQFFGPGTRLTVL.

The CDR3 DNA sequence: TGTGCCAGCTCACCAAAGACTCTCACCGGGGAGCTGTTTTTT. Translating it yields CASSPKTLTGELFF. The genes are TRBV18 and TRBJ2-2, with D unresolved. V dropped 2 bases and J dropped 4 bases, with 8 bases sitting between them. Germline CDR1 is KGHSH and CDR2 is LQKENI. CDR3 length: 14 amino acids.

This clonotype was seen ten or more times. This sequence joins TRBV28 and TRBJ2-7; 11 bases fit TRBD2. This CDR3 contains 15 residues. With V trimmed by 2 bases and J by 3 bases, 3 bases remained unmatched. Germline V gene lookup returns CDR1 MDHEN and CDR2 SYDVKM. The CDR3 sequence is CASSLATSGNYEQYF. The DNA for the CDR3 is TGTGCCAGCAGTTTAGCGACTAGCGGGAACTACGAGCAGTACTTC.

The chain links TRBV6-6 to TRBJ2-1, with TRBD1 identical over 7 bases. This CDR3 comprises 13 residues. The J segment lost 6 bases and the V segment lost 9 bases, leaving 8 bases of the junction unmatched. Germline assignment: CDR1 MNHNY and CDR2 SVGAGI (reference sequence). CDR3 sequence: CASQNPGGNEQFF. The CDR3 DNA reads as TGTGCCAGTCAGAATCCAGGGGGCAATGAGCAGTTCTTC.

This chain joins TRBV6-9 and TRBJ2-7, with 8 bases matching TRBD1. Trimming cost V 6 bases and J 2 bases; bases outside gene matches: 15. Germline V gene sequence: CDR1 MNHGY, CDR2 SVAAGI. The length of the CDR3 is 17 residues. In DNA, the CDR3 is TGTGCCAGCAGACTCCCAATTGCGGGACAGGTTACCTACGAGCAGTACTTC. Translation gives CASRLPIAGQVTYEQYF.

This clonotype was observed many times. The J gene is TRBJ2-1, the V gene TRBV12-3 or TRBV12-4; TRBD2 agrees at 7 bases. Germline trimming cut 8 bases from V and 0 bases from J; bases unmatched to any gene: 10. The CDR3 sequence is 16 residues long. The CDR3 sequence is CASSEGGRSSYNEQFF. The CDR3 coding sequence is TGTGCCAGCTCAGAGGGCGGGAGAAGCTCCTACAATGAGCAGTTCTTC.

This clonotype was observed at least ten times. The CDR3 loop is CSVEDRAGVSNEQFF. Here the CDR3 DNA reads TGCAGCGTTGAAGATCGAGCGGGGGTTTCCAATGAGCAGTTCTTC. This chain joins TRBV29-1 and TRBJ2-1; TRBD2 matches 8 bases. The CDR3 is made up of 15 amino acids. Trimming took 0 bases from V and 6 from J; bases not matched to a gene: 7. The V gene's germline CDR1 is SQVTM and CDR2 ANQGSEA.

CDR3 nucleotides: TGTGCCAGCAGCCCCCTGGATCTCTCCTACAATGAGCAGTTCTTC. Residues: CASSPLDLSYNEQFF. The genes are TRBV7-2 and TRBJ2-1; D is unresolved. Germline V gene data show CDR1 as SGHTA and CDR2 as FQGNSA. V was clipped by 5 bases and J by 0 bases, with 11 bases between them. This CDR3 has 15 amino acids.

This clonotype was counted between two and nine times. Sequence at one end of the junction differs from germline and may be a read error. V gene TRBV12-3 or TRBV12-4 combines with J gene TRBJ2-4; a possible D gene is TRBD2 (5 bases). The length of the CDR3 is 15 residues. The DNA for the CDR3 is TGTACCAGCAGTCCCGGGGAACTAGCCAAAAACATTCAGTACTTC. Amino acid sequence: CTSSPGELAKNIQYF.

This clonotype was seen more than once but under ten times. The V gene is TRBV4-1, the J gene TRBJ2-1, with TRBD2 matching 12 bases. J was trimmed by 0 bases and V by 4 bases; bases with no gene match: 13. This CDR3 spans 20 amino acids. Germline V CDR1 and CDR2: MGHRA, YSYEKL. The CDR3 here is CASSRQTSGSAPSSYNEQFF. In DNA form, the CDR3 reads TGCGCCAGCAGCCGCCAGACTAGCGGGAGTGCCCCGAGCTCCTACAATGAGCAGTTCTTC.

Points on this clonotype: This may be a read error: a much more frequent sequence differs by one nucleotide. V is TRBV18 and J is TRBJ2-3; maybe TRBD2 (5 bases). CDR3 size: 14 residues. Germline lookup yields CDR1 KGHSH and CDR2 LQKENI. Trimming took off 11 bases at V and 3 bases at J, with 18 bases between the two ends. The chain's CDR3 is CAAEDRYRTDTQYF. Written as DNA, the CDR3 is TGTGCCGCGGAGGACCGATACCGAACAGATACGCAGTATTTT.

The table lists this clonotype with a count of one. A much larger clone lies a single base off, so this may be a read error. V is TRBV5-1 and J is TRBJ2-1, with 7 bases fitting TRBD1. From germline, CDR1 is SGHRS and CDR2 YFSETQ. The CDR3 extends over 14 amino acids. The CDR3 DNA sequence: TGCACCAGCACCCCGGGACAGAGAGACAATGAGCAGTTCTTC. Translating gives CTSTPGQRDNEQFF. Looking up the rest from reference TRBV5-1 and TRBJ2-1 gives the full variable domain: KAGVTQTPRYLIKTRGQQVTLSCSPISGHRSVSWYQQTPGQGLQFLFEYFSETQRNKGNFPGRFSGRQFSNSRSEMNVSTLELGDSALYLCTSTPGQRDNEQFFGPGTRLTVL.

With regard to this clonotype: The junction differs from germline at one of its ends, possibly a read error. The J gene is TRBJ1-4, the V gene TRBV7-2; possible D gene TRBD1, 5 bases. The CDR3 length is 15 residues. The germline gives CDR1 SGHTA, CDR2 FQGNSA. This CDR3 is CASSQARERGEKLFF. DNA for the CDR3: TGTGCCAGCAGCCAAGCGAGGGAAAGGGGTGAAAAGCTGTTTTTT. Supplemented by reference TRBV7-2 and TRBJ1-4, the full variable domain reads GAGVSQSPSNKVTEKGKDVELRCDPISGHTALYWYRQSLGQGLEFLIYFQGNSAPDKSGLPSDRFSAERTGGSVSTLTIQRTQQEDSAVYLCASSQARERGEKLFFGSGTQLSVL.

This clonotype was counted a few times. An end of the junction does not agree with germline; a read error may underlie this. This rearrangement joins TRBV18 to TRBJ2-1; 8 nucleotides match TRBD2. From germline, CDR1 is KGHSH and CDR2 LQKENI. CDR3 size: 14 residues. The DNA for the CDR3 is TGTGCCGGCTCAAGTAGCGGGATCGGCGGTGAGCAGTTCTTC. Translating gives CAGSSSGIGGEQFF. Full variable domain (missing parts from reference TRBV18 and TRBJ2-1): NAGVMQNPRHLVRRRGQEARLRCSPMKGHSHVYWYRQLPEEGLKFMVYLQKENIIDESGMPKERFSAEFPKEGPSILRIQQVVRGDSAAYFCAGSSSGIGGEQFFGPGTRLTVL.

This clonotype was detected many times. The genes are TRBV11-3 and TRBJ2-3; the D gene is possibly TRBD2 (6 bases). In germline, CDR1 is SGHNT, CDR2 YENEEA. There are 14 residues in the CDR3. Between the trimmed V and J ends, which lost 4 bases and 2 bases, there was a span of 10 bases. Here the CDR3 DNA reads TGTGCCAGCAGCTGGGGGGACCCCACAGATACGCAGTATTTT. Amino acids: CASSWGDPTDTQYF. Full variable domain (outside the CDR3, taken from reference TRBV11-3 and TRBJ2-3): EAGVVQSPRYKIIEKKQPVAFWCNPISGHNTLYWYLQNLGQGPELLIRYENEEAVDDSQLPKDRFSAERLKGVDSTLKIQPAELGDSAVYLCASSWGDPTDTQYFGPGTRLTVL.

The CDR3 bases are TGCAGTGCTCCCGGACAGTTCACTGAAGCTTTCTTT. Its protein is CSAPGQFTEAFF. The chain combines TRBV20-1 with TRBJ1-1; TRBD1 is a possible D gene (6 bases). The CDR3 has 12 residues. Germline CDR1 is DFQATT and CDR2 is SNEGSKA (reference sequence). Trimming took off 5 bases at V and 4 bases at J, with 11 bases between the two ends.

The CDR3 DNA sequence: TGCAGTGCTAGGGACCGGGGATTGGGTCAGGACGAGCAGTACTTC. Its translation: CSARDRGLGQDEQYF. The rearrangement uses TRBV20-1 and TRBJ2-7, with D possibly being TRBD2 (5 bases). Germline loops: CDR1 DFQATT, CDR2 SNEGSKA (reference sequence). Trimming cost V 3 bases and J 5 bases, with 20 bases left between them. The CDR3 covers 15 residues.

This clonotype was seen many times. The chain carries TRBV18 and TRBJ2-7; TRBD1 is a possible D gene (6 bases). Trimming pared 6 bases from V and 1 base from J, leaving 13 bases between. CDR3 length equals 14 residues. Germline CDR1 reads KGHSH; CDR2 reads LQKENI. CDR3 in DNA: TGTGCCAGCTCTCCCGGGACAACTTCCTACGAGCAGTACTTC. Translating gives CASSPGTTSYEQYF.